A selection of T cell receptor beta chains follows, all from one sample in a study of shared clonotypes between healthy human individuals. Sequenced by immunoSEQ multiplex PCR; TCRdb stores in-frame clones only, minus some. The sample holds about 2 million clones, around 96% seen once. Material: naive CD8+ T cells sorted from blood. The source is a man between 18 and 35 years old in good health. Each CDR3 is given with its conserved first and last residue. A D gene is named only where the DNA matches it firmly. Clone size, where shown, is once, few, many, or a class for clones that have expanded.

TGTGCCATCAGTGAAAGTACCGGGACAGGACTCACAGATACGCAGTATTTT,CAISESTGTGLTDTQYF,TRBV10-3,TRBJ2-3,TRBD1,.,17
TGTGCCAGCTCAGGGACCGGGGAGCTGTTTTTT,CASSGTGELFF,TRBV7-9,TRBJ2-2,.,.,11
TGTGCCAGCAGCTTGGATGCACCCAGCTCCTACGAGCAGTACTTC,CASSLDAPSSYEQYF,TRBV5-8,TRBJ2-7,.,once,15
TGTGCCAGCAGGGACGGGGGAGCCTACGAGCAGTACTTC,CASRDGGAYEQYF,TRBV6-1,TRBJ2-7,.,.,13
TGTGCCAGCAGTTTAGGTCGGGGGGGAATCTACGAGCAGTACTTC,CASSLGRGGIYEQYF,TRBV27,TRBJ2-7,TRBD2,.,15
TGCGCCAGCAGCCAAGGATGGTACACTGAAGCTTTCTTT,CASSQGWYTEAFF,TRBV4-1,TRBJ1-1,.,.,13
TGCGCCAGCAGCCCCGGACAGGGGGCGTATACTGAAGCTTTCTTT,CASSPGQGAYTEAFF,TRBV4-1,TRBJ1-1,TRBD1,.,15
TGTGCCAGCAGCTTAGCGCCGGGACTAGGACACAATGAGCAGTTCTTC,CASSLAPGLGHNEQFF,TRBV7-9,TRBJ2-1,TRBD2,.,16
TGTGCCAGCAGTTTACAGGGGTCCGCTTGGGGCTACACCTTC,CASSLQGSAWGYTF,TRBV27,TRBJ1-2,.,few,14
TGTGCCAGCAGCTTACCCCTTTTTTCGCCGGGAGATACGCAGTATTTT,CASSLPLFSPGDTQYF,TRBV7-2,TRBJ2-3,.,.,16
TGTGCCAGCAGTTTAAGGGGACGCAGGGAGGCTGAAGCTTTCTTT,CASSLRGRREAEAFF,TRBV28,TRBJ1-1,.,.,15
TGTGCCATCAGTACAGGGAGCTCCTACGAGCAGTACTTC,CAISTGSSYEQYF,TRBV10-3,TRBJ2-7,.,once,13
TGTGCCTGGAGTGTGGATTTCCAAGAGACCCAGTACTTC,CAWSVDFQETQYF,TRBV30,TRBJ2-5,.,.,13
TGTGCCAGCAGTTACGGACTAGCGGGAGTGGGTGAGCAGTTCTTC,CASSYGLAGVGEQFF,TRBV6-5,TRBJ2-1,TRBD2,.,15
TGTGCCAGCCGGAGGGGGGACAGCGAGTATGGCTACACCTTC,CASRRGDSEYGYTF,TRBV9,TRBJ1-2,TRBD1,.,14
TGTGCCAGCAGTTTATCGTCTGGTAGCAATCAGCCCCAGCATTTT,CASSLSSGSNQPQHF,TRBV27,TRBJ1-5,.,few,15
TGTGCCAGCAGTTTAGGCCCTTCCTTTGGCCAGTACTTC,CASSLGPSFGQYF,TRBV27,TRBJ2-5,.,.,13
TGTGCCAGTACCCACCTCCAGGGTTTGGAAGCTTTCTTT,CASTHLQGLEAFF,TRBV19,TRBJ1-1,.,.,13
TGTGCCAGCAGCCCGGGACTGAACACCGGGGAGCTGTTTTTT,CASSPGLNTGELFF,TRBV5-4,TRBJ2-2,.,.,14
TGTGCCAGTAGTATAATCAGGGGCGATGAGCAGTTCTTC,CASSIIRGDEQFF,TRBV19,TRBJ2-1,.,.,13
TGTGCCAGCAGCGCCATCGTGGATCGGGAGCTGTTTTTT,CASSAIVDRELFF,TRBV9,TRBJ2-2,.,.,13
TGTGCCAGCAGCGCGGACAGGGTCTACGAGCAGTACTTC,CASSADRVYEQYF,TRBV7-9,TRBJ2-7,TRBD1,.,13
TGTGCCACCAGTCGTCTAGCGGGGATCAATGAGCAGTTCTTC,CATSRLAGINEQFF,TRBV15,TRBJ2-1,TRBD2,.,14
TGTGCCAGCAGTCCGTCCTCAGGGGAGGCATCAGATACGCAGTATTTT,CASSPSSGEASDTQYF,TRBV27,TRBJ2-3,.,once,16
TGTGCCAGCAGGTTCTACGGCTACACCTTC,CASRFYGYTF,TRBV6-5,TRBJ1-2,.,.,10
TGTGCTAGTGGGCCGAATCAGCCCCAGCATTTT,CASGPNQPQHF,TRBV12-5,TRBJ1-5,.,once,11
TGTGCCAGCAGCCCCCGGGGAGAGTCACCCCTCCACTTT,CASSPRGESPLHF,TRBV5-8,TRBJ1-6,.,.,13
TGCGCCAGCAGCCAAGCGGGTAGGGGCCAAGAGACCCAGTACTTC,CASSQAGRGQETQYF,TRBV4-1,TRBJ2-5,.,.,15